The 18 T cell receptor beta chains presented below share a single source sample, sequenced in a study of T-cell reconstitution after alpha-beta-depleted transplantation in children. Preparation of the TCRbeta library was carried out with unique molecular identifiers. TCRdb called the PCR reads again in MiXCR, with one record for every CDR3 protein. The sample carries 200,000 to 250,000 distinct CDR3 sequences, roughly 9% recorded once. The specimen was PBMCs from the stem cell graft donor, collected from the stem cell graft. The receptors stem from a human donor who donated a stem cell graft to a child with acute lymphoblastic leukemia.

This clonotype was picked up many times. The rearrangement uses TRBV5-1 and TRBJ2-2, with a tentative D call TRBD2 (5 bases). CDR3 size: 15 residues. Germline V CDR1 and CDR2: SGHRS, YFSETQ. The V gene lost 3 bases and the J gene lost 6 bases, with 15 bases spanning the gap. This CDR3 is CASSSTTRGAGELFF. CDR3 DNA: TGCGCCAGCAGCTCGACAACTAGAGGAGCCGGGGAGCTGTTTTTT.

The sample holds many counts of this clonotype. The junction departs from germline at one end; a sequencing error may be responsible. The chain employs TRBV5-1 and TRBJ2-4; TRBD2 agrees at 7 bases. CDR3 size: 14 residues. Germline CDR1 is SGHRS and CDR2 is YFSETQ. The DNA for the CDR3 is TGCGCCAGCAGTTTGGCTAGCGGCCAAAACATTCAGTACTTC. Its translation is CASSLASGQNIQYF.

This clonotype was observed a few times. J is TRBJ2-1 and V is TRBV5-1, with 11 bases identical to TRBD2. Trimming cost V 0 bases and J 6 bases; bases outside gene matches: 2. This CDR3 is 15 amino acids long. CDR1 SGHRS and CDR2 YFSETQ come from the germline V gene. CDR3 DNA: TGCGCCAGCAGCTTGGCCACTAGCGGGGGCAATGAGCAGTTCTTC. Its translation is CASSLATSGGNEQFF.

The chain joins TRBV30 to TRBJ1-1, with 12 positions matching TRBD1. The CDR3 runs to 13 residues. Germline V gene sequence: CDR1 GTSNPN, CDR2 SVGIG (reference sequence). Germline trimming cut 3 bases from V and 7 bases from J; bases unmatched to any gene: 3. The CDR3 DNA sequence: TGTGCCTGGAGGGGACAGGGGGCGATTGAAGCTTTCTTT. Amino acids: CAWRGQGAIEAFF. Together with reference TRBV30 and TRBJ1-1, the CDR3 gives the full variable domain: SQTIHQWPATLVQPVGSPLSLECTVEGTSNPNLYWYRQAAGRGLQLLFYSVGIGQISSEVPQNLSASRPQDRQFILSSKKLLLSDSGFYLCAWRGQGAIEAFFGQGTRLTVV.

Many counts were recorded for this clonotype. The chain carries TRBV2 and TRBJ1-1, with D unresolved. The CDR3 has 13 residues. With 6 bases removed from V and 8 bases from J, the gap between germline ends came to 16 bases. The V gene's germline CDR1 is SNHLY and CDR2 FYNNEI. This CDR3 is CASREWVSGEAFF. DNA of the CDR3: TGTGCCAGCAGAGAGTGGGTTTCGGGCGAAGCTTTCTTT. The complete variable domain, with remaining parts taken from reference TRBV2 and TRBJ1-1, reads EPEVTQTPSHQVTQMGQEVILRCVPISNHLYFYWYRQILGQKVEFLVSFYNNEISEKSEIFDDQFSVERPDGSNFTLKIRSTKLEDSAMYFCASREWVSGEAFFGQGTRLTVV.

This chain links TRBV7-9 with TRBJ2-7; D unresolved. The CDR3 covers 15 residues. The V end was cut by 1 base, the J end by 2 bases, with 12 bases between. Looked up from germline, CDR1 is SEHNR and CDR2 is FQNEAQ (reference sequence). The CDR3 spells CASSLDQSRAYEQYF. DNA of the CDR3: TGTGCCAGCAGCTTAGACCAGTCGAGAGCCTACGAGCAGTACTTC.

This clonotype was seen more than once but under ten times. The chain carries TRBV14 and TRBJ1-1, with D unclear. Germline lookup yields CDR1 SGHDN and CDR2 FVKESK. V dropped 1 base and J dropped 3 bases, with 18 bases sitting between them. The CDR3 loop spans 17 amino acids. The CDR3 region has the DNA TGTGCCAGCAGCCAAGGGCGGTTATCGTGGCAATACACTGAAGCTTTCTTT. Its protein is CASSQGRLSWQYTEAFF.

This clonotype was counted many times. V gene TRBV7-2 combines with J gene TRBJ2-1, with 9 bases lining up with TRBD1. CDR3 length: 17 amino acids. Germline-derived CDR1 and CDR2 are SGHTA and FQGNSA. V shed 1 base, J shed 7 bases, and the junction held 11 bases outside the gene matches. The CDR3 bases are TGTGCCAGCAGCTTAGGGCTGTGGGCACAGGGGGCGAATGAGCAGTTCTTC. As protein: CASSLGLWAQGANEQFF.

The J gene is TRBJ1-5, the V gene TRBV29-1, with a possible D match to TRBD1 (5 bases). The length of the CDR3 is 13 residues. Germline CDR1 SQVTM, CDR2 ANQGSEA. Trimming shortened V by 7 bases and J by 7 bases, and 17 bases separated the two germline ends. The CDR3, as DNA: TGCAGCGCCCTTGAAGGGGAGGGGCAGCCCCAGCATTTT. Translating gives CSALEGEGQPQHF.

Written as DNA, the CDR3 is TGTGCCAGCAGCCCCCCCTGGGCCGAGCAGTACTTC. Its translation: CASSPPWAEQYF. The chain couples TRBV7-2 to TRBJ2-7; D remains unclear. CDR1 and CDR2 (germline): SGHTA, FQGNSA. The CDR3 extends over 12 amino acids. V was cut by 5 bases and J by 6 bases, with 11 bases left in between.

This chain uses TRBV5-1 with TRBJ2-2, with D perhaps given as TRBD1 or TRBD2 (5 bases each). In germline, CDR1 is SGHRS, CDR2 YFSETQ. The V and J ends lost 3 bases and 2 bases respectively, with 17 bases between them. The CDR3 covers 17 residues. The CDR3 region has the DNA TGCGCCAGCAGCTCCGGGACCAAAGGTCTAAACACCGGGGAGCTGTTTTTT. The encoded protein is CASSSGTKGLNTGELFF.

CDR3 DNA sequence: TGTGCCACCAGTGATTCCCCACTCTCGGCGGGGGCCTTCAGGTACAATGAGCAGTTCTTC. Protein product: CATSDSPLSAGAFRYNEQFF. The rearrangement joins TRBV24-1 to TRBJ2-1, with D perhaps TRBD2 (7 bases). CDR1 is KGHDR and CDR2 is SFDVKD in the germline V gene. CDR3 size: 20 residues. Trimming removed 2 bases at V and 4 bases at J, with 26 bases between.

This clonotype was recorded a few times. CDR3 loop: CASSLGVGGGYEQYF. In nucleotides, the CDR3 is TGTGCCAGCAGCTTAGGAGTTGGGGGCGGCTACGAGCAGTACTTC. The chain is built from TRBV11-2 and TRBJ2-7; perhaps TRBD1 as D (6 bases). Germline V gene lookup returns CDR1 SGHAT and CDR2 FQNNGV. Trimming removed 1 base at V and 3 bases at J, with 13 bases between. This CDR3 is built from 15 residues.

This clonotype was counted ten times or more. The rearrangement uses TRBV20-1 and TRBJ2-3; no firm D call. This CDR3 has 15 amino acids. Between the trimmed V and J ends, which lost 1 base and 3 bases, there was a span of 14 bases. Germline loops: CDR1 DFQATT, CDR2 SNEGSKA (reference sequence). This CDR3 is CSARVPLSETDTQYF. The CDR3, as DNA: TGCAGTGCTAGAGTACCCCTTAGTGAGACAGATACGCAGTATTTT.

This clonotype was recorded at least ten times. V is TRBV20-1 and J is TRBJ2-1; D remains unclear. Trimming left V 1 base short and J 9 bases short, with 10 bases between. The CDR3 is 12 amino acids. The germline V gene encodes CDR1 DFQATT and CDR2 SNEGSKA (reference sequence). In nucleotides, the CDR3 is TGCAGTGCTAGAGCCCAGAGCGTTGAGCAGTTCTTC. Translation gives CSARAQSVEQFF.

This clonotype has at least ten counts. The chain recombines TRBV5-1 with TRBJ1-1, with D hard to call. Looked up from germline, CDR1 is SGHRS and CDR2 is YFSETQ. V was cut by 2 bases and J by 1 base, with 12 bases left in between. CDR3 size: 15 residues. This chain's CDR3 is CASSLQRTENTEAFF. The CDR3 nucleotides are TGCGCCAGCAGCTTACAGCGGACGGAGAACACTGAAGCTTTCTTT.

This clonotype occurred many times. The chain is built from TRBV11-2 and TRBJ2-2; no clear D. The CDR3 covers 13 residues. Trimming took off 0 bases at V and 5 bases at J, with 4 bases between the two ends. The germline gives CDR1 SGHAT, CDR2 FQNNGV. The CDR3 reads CASSLDYTGELFF. Here the CDR3 DNA reads TGTGCCAGCAGCTTAGATTATACCGGGGAGCTGTTTTTT.

Concerning this clonotype itself: It may be a read error: a sequence one base away is much more abundant. Lacking the conserved final phenylalanine or tryptophan, this CDR3 likely reflects a read error. V is TRBV12-3 or TRBV12-4 and J is TRBJ1-5; D gene unclear. Trimming removed 3 bases from V and 6 bases from J, with 3 bases in between. The length of the CDR3 is 11 residues. This CDR3 is CASSFGQPQHY. The CDR3 DNA reads as TGTGCCAGCAGTTTTGGTCAGCCCCAGCATTAT.